Each of the 6 T cell receptor beta chains below was sequenced from the same sample in a study of PD-1 blockade in classical Hodgkin lymphoma. The repertoire was sequenced with immunoSEQ multiplex PCR; TCRdb's copy has only in-frame clones and lacks some. Among tens of thousands of clones listed, roughly 92% were seen once. Time point denoted: cycle 4 day 1 (C4D1), after more than five weeks of nivolumab. After autologous stem cell transplantation all patients relapsed, and prior brentuximab vedotin exposure differed between cohorts. Sequenced material: peripheral blood mononuclear cells (PBMCs), taken before the fourth cycle of nivolumab. The receptors were gathered from a human donor with classical Hodgkin lymphoma.

V is TRBV10-3 and J is TRBJ1-6; D is perhaps TRBD1 (5 bases). CDR1 and CDR2 (germline): ENHRY, SYGVKD. The V gene lost 4 bases and the J gene lost 9 bases, with 16 bases spanning the gap. The CDR3 length is 15 residues. CDR3 sequence: CAISVAQLGGSPLHF. The CDR3 DNA follows: TGTGCCATCAGTGTCGCCCAACTGGGGGGTTCACCCCTCCACTTT.

The genes are TRBV5-1 and TRBJ2-2; TRBD2 aligns across 12 bases. Germline lookup yields CDR1 SGHRS and CDR2 YFSETQ. CDR3 length: 18 amino acids. V trimming: 0 bases; J trimming: 5 bases; junction bases outside the gene matches: 8. As DNA, the CDR3 is TGCGCCAGCAGCTTGGGACTAGCGGGAGAGATAGGGACCGGGGAGCTGTTTTTT. Translated, it gives CASSLGLAGEIGTGELFF.

The rearrangement joins TRBV7-9 to TRBJ2-6; D gene unclear. V was clipped by 5 bases and J by 2 bases, with 10 bases between them. This CDR3 region has 15 residues. Germline values: CDR1 SEHNR, CDR2 FQNEAQ (reference sequence). The CDR3 bases are TGTGCCAGCAGCCTAGGGTCTACTGGGGCCAACGTCCTGACTTTC. Its protein is CASSLGSTGANVLTF. Drawing the rest from reference TRBV7-9 and TRBJ2-6, the complete variable domain is DTGVSQNPRHKITKRGQNVTFRCDPISEHNRLYWYRQTLGQGPEFLTYFQNEAQLEKSRLLSDRFSAERPKGSFSTLEIQRTEQGDSAMYLCASSLGSTGANVLTFGAGSRLTVL.

The chain employs TRBV19 and TRBJ2-3; no clear D gene. The V gene lost 5 bases and the J gene lost 2 bases, with 8 bases spanning the gap. Germline assignment: CDR1 LNHDA and CDR2 SQIVND (reference sequence). The CDR3 sequence is 13 residues long. CDR3 protein: CASSGWHTDTQYF. The CDR3, as DNA: TGTGCCAGTAGTGGTTGGCACACAGATACGCAGTATTTT. The variable domain in full, with the rest retrieved from reference TRBV19 and TRBJ2-3, is DGGITQSPKYLFRKEGQNVTLSCEQNLNHDAMYWYRQDPGQGLRLIYYSQIVNDFQKGDIAEGYSVSREKKESFPLTVTSAQKNPTAFYLCASSGWHTDTQYFGPGTRLTVL.

The chain couples TRBV5-6 to TRBJ2-6; D perhaps matches TRBD1 (5 bases). CDR3 size: 16 residues. Germline V CDR1 and CDR2: SGHDT, YYEEEE. Deletions cut 2 bases from V and 4 bases from J, with 13 bases between. The CDR3 loop reads CASSLDLTAGANVLTF. The CDR3 region has the DNA TGTGCCAGCAGCTTAGATCTGACAGCAGGGGCCAACGTCCTGACTTTC.

The rearrangement joins TRBV2 to TRBJ1-2, with D tentatively TRBD1 (5 bases). V gave up 2 bases and J gave up 6 bases, with 13 bases separating them. From germline, CDR1 is SNHLY and CDR2 FYNNEI. CDR3 size: 14 residues. The CDR3 DNA sequence: TGTGCCAGCAGTGAATGGGTAGGGGTCCATGGCTACACCTTC. Its protein is CASSEWVGVHGYTF. The full variable domain, its missing parts supplied by reference TRBV2 and TRBJ1-2, is EPEVTQTPSHQVTQMGQEVILRCVPISNHLYFYWYRQILGQKVEFLVSFYNNEISEKSEIFDDQFSVERPDGSNFTLKIRSTKLEDSAMYFCASSEWVGVHGYTFGSGTRLTVV.